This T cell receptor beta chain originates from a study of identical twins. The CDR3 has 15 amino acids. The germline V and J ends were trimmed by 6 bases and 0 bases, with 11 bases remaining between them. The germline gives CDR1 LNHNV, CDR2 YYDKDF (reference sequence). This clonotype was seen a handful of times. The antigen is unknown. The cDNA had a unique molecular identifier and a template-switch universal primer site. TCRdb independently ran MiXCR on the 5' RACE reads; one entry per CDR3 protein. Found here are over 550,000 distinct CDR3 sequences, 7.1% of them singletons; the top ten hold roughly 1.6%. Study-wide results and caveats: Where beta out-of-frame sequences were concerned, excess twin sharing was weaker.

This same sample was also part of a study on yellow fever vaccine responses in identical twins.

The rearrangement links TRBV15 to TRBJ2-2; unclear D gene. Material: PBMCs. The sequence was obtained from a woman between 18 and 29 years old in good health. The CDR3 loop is CATRESYANTGELFF. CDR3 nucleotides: TGTGCCACCAGGGAGTCGTACGCGAACACCGGGGAGCTGTTTTTT. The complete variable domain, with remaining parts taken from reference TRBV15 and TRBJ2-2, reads DAMVIQNPRYQVTQFGKPVTLSCSQTLNHNVMYWYQQKSSQAPKLLFHYYDKDFNNEADTPDNFQSRRPNTSFCFLDIRSPGLGDTAMYLCATRESYANTGELFFGEGSRLTVL.